Many counts were recorded for the clone carrying this T cell receptor (beta chain). Its antigen is currently unknown. These data come from a study of regulatory T cells in long-lasting Graves disease. Study-level information: Recently diagnosed Graves' patients had received antithyroid drugs for under 3 months. Notes on the study in general: Repertoires from persistent disease leaned toward TRBV28, TRBJ1-2 and TRBJ2-5.

Investigators prepared the TCR beta libraries by applying iRepertoire HTBI primers and Arm-PCR of CDR3 regions. TCRdb used MiXCR to reprocess the multiplex PCR reads, holding one entry per CDR3 protein. Of a few hundred thousand distinct CDR3 sequences detected, about 13% appear once; the ten largest clones hold roughly 9.7%. CDR3 length: 14 residues. Germline values: CDR1 MNHEY, CDR2 SVGEGT. V lost 2 bases to trimming and J lost 2 bases, with 9 bases between them. The time point denotes: newly diagnosed GD, antithyroid drugs for less than 3 months. The TCR library used RNA extracted from PBMCs. Diagnosis followed American Thyroid Association guidelines for Graves' disease. These data were also reused for a study on T cells in Graves' hyperthyroidism and ophthalmopathy. That paper adds: Exclusion followed for patients with uncontrolled infection, other autoimmune disease, pregnancy or lactation.

The chain employs TRBV6-2 or TRBV6-3 and TRBJ1-2; the D gene is possibly TRBD1 (5 bases). This sequence originates from a man under 40 with Graves disease. Sequenced here: peripheral blood mononuclear cells (PBMCs), sampled at new diagnosis, from a patient treated with antithyroid drugs. CDR3 sequence: CASSYGGANYGYTF. CDR3 sequence (DNA): TGTGCCAGCAGTTACGGCGGGGCGAACTATGGCTACACCTTC.